One and the same sample provided the 31 T cell receptor beta chains below, sequenced in a study of glioma-infiltrating T cells. TCR alpha and beta CDR3 regions were amplified from RNA using iRepertoire nested multiplex PCR. TCRdb reprocessed the multiplex PCR reads via MiXCR and lists one record per CDR3 protein. The sample contains 100,000 to 150,000 distinct CDR3 sequences, approximately 23% of which appear only once. Material: glioma tissue, nonneoplastic brain tissue, or PBMCs (not recorded which). The receptor source for this set is a human donor with low-grade glioma or glioblastoma, undergoing nonglioma brain surgery, or in good health (not recorded which).

Of note for this clonotype: Given a much more abundant clone one base away, this may be a read error. The J gene is TRBJ2-1, the V gene TRBV29-1, with 14 bases that match TRBD2. Unmatched junction bases numbered 7, after V lost 2 bases and J lost 10 bases. The length of the CDR3 is 15 residues. In germline, CDR1 is SQVTM, CDR2 ANQGSEA. The CDR3 DNA follows: TGCAGCGTTGAACTCGGGACTAGCGGGAGCGGCGAGCAGTTCTTC. Amino acid sequence: CSVELGTSGSGEQFF.

In regard to this clonotype: Just one base apart from a much larger clone, this may be a read error. The V call is TRBV7-9, the J call TRBJ2-2; D may be TRBD1 or TRBD2 (5 bases each). Germline V gene lookup returns CDR1 SEHNR and CDR2 FQNEAQ (reference sequence). The CDR3 extends over 18 amino acids. CDR3 loop: CASSLSPIGADNTWELFF. DNA of the CDR3: TGTGCCAGCAGCTTATCCCCGATCGGGGCAGATAACACCTGGGAGCTGTTTTTT.

This clonotype was observed many times. The chain is built from TRBV7-9 and TRBJ2-7; 8 bases fit TRBD2. The junction had 15 bases not matched to a gene; V was cut back by 4 bases and J by 4 bases. CDR3 length: 17 residues. Germline-derived CDR1 and CDR2 are SEHNR and FQNEAQ (reference sequence). CDR3 region: CASSSTLWASGQYEQYF. The CDR3 nucleotides read TGTGCCAGCAGCTCAACCCTATGGGCTAGCGGGCAGTACGAGCAGTACTTC.

This clonotype was counted ten times or more. The V gene is TRBV7-9, the J gene TRBJ2-7; 7 bases align to TRBD1. Germline CDR1 and CDR2: SEHNR and FQNEAQ (reference sequence). The length of the CDR3 is 12 residues. Trimming removed 5 bases from V and 12 bases from J; junction bases left unmatched: 10. In nucleotides, the CDR3 is TGTGCCAGCAGCAAATTGCGACAGGGTTTGTACTTC. Its translation: CASSKLRQGLYF.

A word on this clonotype: This may be a read error, as it is one base from a much larger clone. The chain carries TRBV18 and TRBJ2-3, with 8 bases that match TRBD1. Germline V gene lookup returns CDR1 KGHSH and CDR2 LQKENI. CDR3 length equals 14 residues. V was pared by 6 bases and J by 4 bases, with 6 bases of the junction left unmatched. CDR3 protein: CASSPDRGADTQYF. CDR3 in DNA: TGTGCCAGCTCGCCAGACAGGGGAGCAGATACGCAGTATTTT.

This clonotype was seen repeatedly, ten times or more. The rearrangement links TRBV5-1 to TRBJ2-3; 10 bases match TRBD2. CDR3 length: 17 amino acids. CDR1 is SGHRS, CDR2 YFSETQ, per germline. With V trimmed by 2 bases and J by 0 bases, 6 bases remained unmatched. The CDR3 bases are TGCGCCAGCAGCTTCCTACCGACTAGCGGGAGCACAGATACGCAGTATTTT. Its translation is CASSFLPTSGSTDTQYF.

About this clonotype itself: This may be a read error: a much more frequent sequence differs by one nucleotide. The rearrangement joins TRBV12-3 or TRBV12-4 to TRBJ2-3, with TRBD2 as a possible D gene (6 bases). V gave up 10 bases and J gave up 5 bases, with 13 bases separating them. This CDR3 spans 12 amino acids. The CDR3 spells CATTREVDTQYF. CDR3 in DNA: TGTGCCACCACCAGGGAGGTAGATACGCAGTATTTT.

This sequence joins TRBV4-2 and TRBJ2-4, with TRBD2 matching over 7 bases. This CDR3 has 15 residues. V lost 1 base and J lost 1; bases outside the gene matches: 1. The germline V gene encodes CDR1 LGHNA and CDR2 YNFKEQ. CDR3 DNA sequence: TGTGCCAGCAGCCAAGCCGGGGGGGCCAAAAACATTCAGTACTTC. Translation: CASSQAGGAKNIQYF.

The J gene is TRBJ2-1, the V gene TRBV6-5; 7 bases are a match to TRBD2. CDR1 MNHEY and CDR2 SVGAGI come from the germline V gene. The trim removed 5 bases at V and 5 bases at J, leaving 18 bases unmatched. This CDR3 has 18 residues. CDR3 coding DNA: TGTGCCAGCAGTCACAATGAGGGTGGGCGGGAGACCCACAATGAGCAGTTCTTC. It translates to CASSHNEGGRETHNEQFF.

This clonotype was seen ten or more times. The chain employs TRBV20-1 and TRBJ2-5; D is possibly TRBD1 (6 bases). Trimming stripped 1 base from V and 5 bases from J, with 11 bases between. Germline-derived CDR1 and CDR2 are DFQATT and SNEGSKA (reference sequence). There are 13 residues in the CDR3. In DNA form, the CDR3 reads TGCAGTGCTAGAGTTCAGGGGCGGGAGACCCAGTACTTC. This sequence encodes CSARVQGRETQYF.

In this sample, this clonotype turned up many times. The rearrangement links TRBV20-1 to TRBJ1-1, with 8 bases that match TRBD1. The CDR3 is 13 amino acids. From germline, CDR1 is DFQATT and CDR2 SNEGSKA (reference sequence). Trimming took 5 bases from V and 6 from J; bases not matched to a gene: 8. The CDR3 DNA is TGCAGTGCTTACCCAGGGGGCTCGGCTGAAGCTTTCTTT. Amino acids: CSAYPGGSAEAFF.

A remark on this clonotype: With a much larger clone just one base away, this may be a read error. This rearrangement joins TRBV28 to TRBJ2-3; 8 bases agree with TRBD1. The tail of the sequence fits TRBJ1-5 better, so the J call may be wrong. The CDR3 extends over 12 amino acids. Looked up from germline, CDR1 is MDHEN and CDR2 is SYDVKM. The CDR3 DNA is TGTGCCTTAGGACAGGGCCCAGATACGCAGCATTTT. Translating it yields CALGQGPDTQHF.

The J gene is TRBJ1-1, the V gene TRBV7-8; tentatively, D is TRBD1 (5 bases). The CDR3 is 13 residues long. CDR1 and CDR2 from the germline V gene are SGHVS and FQNEAQ. The ends were cut back, 2 bases at V and 6 bases at J, with 10 bases in the middle. CDR3 coding DNA: TGTGCCAGCAGCTTAAGCAGGGCCGCTGAAGCTTTCTTT. Protein product: CASSLSRAAEAFF.

A note on this clonotype: This may stem from a read error, because a much larger clone lies one nucleotide away. The genes are TRBV4-1 and TRBJ2-2; D possibly corresponds to TRBD1 (5 bases). In germline, CDR1 is MGHRA, CDR2 YSYEKL. The CDR3 has 16 residues. V was cut by 2 bases and J by 2 bases, with 12 bases left in between. CDR3 region: CASSQLPQVNTGELFF. The DNA of the CDR3 is TGCGCCAGCAGCCAACTGCCACAGGTAAACACCGGGGAGCTGTTTTTT.

The sample holds many counts of this clonotype. The chain couples TRBV4-2 to TRBJ2-7; D may correspond to TRBD1 or TRBD2 (6 bases each). Trimming cost V 0 bases and J 5 bases, with 8 bases left between them. Per germline, CDR1 LGHNA and CDR2 YNFKEQ. This CDR3 has 13 amino acids. The CDR3 region is CASSQEGGNEQYF. In DNA form, the CDR3 reads TGTGCCAGCAGCCAAGAAGGGGGGAACGAGCAGTACTTC.

This clonotype was detected only a few times. The chain uses TRBV7-2 and TRBJ1-3; D gene unclear. Trimming removed 1 base at V and 0 bases at J, with 4 bases between. The CDR3 contains 14 residues. Germline V gene data show CDR1 as SGHTA and CDR2 as FQGNSA. Here the CDR3 DNA reads TGTGCCAGCAGCTTAGATGACTCTGGAAACACCATATATTTT. Protein sequence: CASSLDDSGNTIYF.

The sample holds many counts of this clonotype. V usage is TRBV15 and J usage is TRBJ1-3; D is undetermined. With 1 base removed from V and 1 base from J, the gap between germline ends came to 5 bases. CDR3 length: 14 residues. Germline values: CDR1 LNHNV, CDR2 YYDKDF (reference sequence). This CDR3 reads CATSRVGSGNTIYF. The CDR3 nucleotides are TGTGCCACCAGCAGAGTCGGATCTGGAAACACCATATATTTT.

This clonotype was found many times. The chain recombines TRBV2 with TRBJ1-2; D not certain. The ends were cut back, 2 bases at V and 7 bases at J, with 11 bases in the middle. The CDR3 consists of 13 residues. In germline, CDR1 is SNHLY, CDR2 FYNNEI. The CDR3 sequence: CASSEWGSSGYTF. The DNA for the CDR3 is TGTGCCAGCAGTGAATGGGGAAGCAGTGGCTACACCTTC.

This clonotype was seen ten or more times. The chain recombines TRBV3-1 with TRBJ2-5; D call uncertain. V gave up 1 base and J gave up 7 bases, with 10 bases separating them. CDR3 length: 13 amino acids. Germline values: CDR1 LGHDT, CDR2 YNNKEL (reference sequence). This CDR3 is CASSQASKGTQYF. CDR3 coding DNA: TGTGCCAGCAGCCAAGCTAGTAAGGGGACCCAGTACTTC.

This clonotype was observed at least ten times. The CDR3 DNA is TGTGCCAGCAGTGAACGGGTCGGAGCGGGAGAGGACGAGCAGTACTTC. Translated: CASSERVGAGEDEQYF. The rearrangement uses TRBV6-1 and TRBJ2-7, with TRBD2 identical over 8 bases. The CDR3 totals 16 residues. V was clipped by 2 bases and J by 5 bases; unmatched bases: 11. From germline, CDR1 is MNHNS and CDR2 SASEGT.

V gene TRBV15 combines with J gene TRBJ1-5; TRBD1 matches at 7 bases. This CDR3 spans 16 amino acids. Trimming removed 3 bases from V and 1 base from J; junction bases left unmatched: 6. Germline V gene data show CDR1 as LNHNV and CDR2 as YYDKDF (reference sequence). The CDR3 reads CATSSEGAPSNQPQHF. CDR3 bases: TGTGCCACCAGCAGCGAGGGGGCCCCGAGCAATCAGCCCCAGCATTTT.

Comment on this clonotype: This may be a read error: a much more frequent sequence differs by one nucleotide. J is TRBJ2-7 and V is TRBV7-6; the match to TRBD2 covers 9 bases. Per the germline V gene, CDR1 is SGHVS and CDR2 is FNYEAQ. The CDR3 consists of 16 residues. The CDR3: CASSLLRTSGFHEKYF. In DNA, the CDR3 is TGTGCCAGCAGCTTATTGAGAACTAGCGGGTTCCACGAGAAGTACTTC.

This clonotype was counted many times. The chain uses TRBV28 and TRBJ2-7, with D possibly TRBD2 on 6 matching bases. V was pared by 6 bases and J by 2 bases, with 14 bases between. The CDR3 totals 14 residues. Germline V gene lookup returns CDR1 MDHEN and CDR2 SYDVKM. The CDR3 bases are TGTGCCAGCAGGGGCGGGGCGGCCGCCTACGAGCAGTACTTC. This encodes CASRGGAAAYEQYF.

Many counts were recorded for this clonotype. The V and J genes are TRBV20-1 and TRBJ2-5; 10 bases are a match to TRBD2. Losses at the gene ends were 6 bases for V and 6 bases for J; bases not matched to a gene: 13. This CDR3 spans 15 amino acids. Germline V lookup: CDR1 DFQATT, CDR2 SNEGSKA (reference sequence). DNA of the CDR3: TGCAGTGCCCACCAATCGGGGGGACTAGCGAAGACCCAGTACTTC. It specifies CSAHQSGGLAKTQYF.

On this clonotype: A much larger clone lies one base from this, so it may be a read error. The V and J genes are TRBV7-2 and TRBJ2-7, with TRBD1 matching over 7 bases. This CDR3 spans 15 amino acids. CDR1 and CDR2 from the germline V gene are SGHTA and FQGNSA. The CDR3 nucleotides read TGTGCCAGCAGCTTACTTGGGGGACAGTCCTACGAGAAGTACTTC. Its protein product is CASSLLGGQSYEKYF.

V gene TRBV4-3 combines with J gene TRBJ2-7, with 7 bases aligning to TRBD2. V lost 4 bases, J lost 4 bases, and 10 bases stayed unmatched. Germline V gene sequence: CDR1 LGHNA, CDR2 YSLEER. CDR3 size: 15 residues. Here the CDR3 reads CASSPSEGGSYEQYF. In DNA, the CDR3 is TGCGCCAGCAGCCCCTCTGAGGGCGGGAGTTACGAGCAGTACTTC.

The chain combines TRBV29-1 with TRBJ2-1; D remains ambiguous. The V and J ends lost 4 bases and 6 bases respectively, with 7 bases between them. From germline, CDR1 is SQVTM and CDR2 ANQGSEA. This CDR3 contains 11 residues. CDR3 nucleotides: TGCAGCGTTGTAAGGGTCAATGAGCAGTTCTTC. Protein sequence: CSVVRVNEQFF.

Comment on this clonotype: A read error is possible here, since a much larger clone lies one base away. The chain couples TRBV19 to TRBJ1-1; D may be TRBD1 (6 bases). Per germline, CDR1 LNHDA and CDR2 SQIVND (reference sequence). The CDR3 has 14 amino acids. The CDR3 nucleotides are TGTGCCAGTAGTATTGGACAGCTGAACACTGAAGCTTCCTTT. It specifies CASSIGQLNTEASF.

This clonotype appeared a few times. A read error may explain this, as a much larger clone is one base away. The chain uses TRBV7-2 and TRBJ1-6, with a weak D call TRBD1 (6 bases). The germline CDR1 and CDR2 sequences are SGHTA and FQGNSA. CDR3 length: 14 residues. The CDR3 here is CASRLATGNSPLHF. The DNA for the CDR3 is TGTGCCAGCCGCTTAGCAACAGGGAATTCACCCCTCCACTTT.

Worth noting for this clonotype: This sequence may be a read error, since a much larger clone differs from it by one base. CDR3 residues: CASSPSQLAIEQFF. CDR3 bases: TGTGCCAGTAGTCCCAGCCAACTAGCGATTGAGCAGTTCTTC. The rearrangement uses TRBV19 and TRBJ2-1, with 7 bases fitting TRBD2. CDR3 size: 14 residues. CDR1 and CDR2 (germline): LNHDA, SQIVND (reference sequence). V dropped 5 bases and J dropped 9; count of bases not matched to a gene: 10.

This chain joins TRBV28 and TRBJ1-2, with D possibly being TRBD1 (6 bases). The V end lost 5 bases, the J end lost 5 bases, and 15 bases lay between the germline ends. Germline CDR1 and CDR2: MDHEN and SYDVKM. CDR3 length: 14 amino acids. As DNA, the CDR3 is TGTGCCAGCAGTCCCCCAGGGGCCAAATATGGCTACACCTTC. Its protein is CASSPPGAKYGYTF.